This T cell receptor beta chain was captured in a study of T cell changes during pregnancy in multiple sclerosis. The CDR3 is made up of 15 amino acids. The germline V gene encodes CDR1 SNHLY and CDR2 FYNNEI. The V and J ends lost 7 bases and 4 bases, in that order; junction bases with no gene match: 5. Only in-frame clones appear in the TCRdb table, and some are missing; sequencing was by immunoSEQ multiplex PCR. The sample records about 21,000 clones, 80% to 90% being singletons. This sequence originates from a female donor in good health, enrolled as a control in a pregnancy study. The sequencing here drew on CD8+ T cells from peripheral blood mononuclear cells, taken after pregnancy. The chain recombines TRBV2 with TRBJ2-1; 12 bases map to TRBD2. The CDR3 DNA follows: TGTGCCAGCACCACGACTAGCGGGAGATACAATGAGCAGTTCTTC. This codes for CASTTTSGRYNEQFF.